The 21 T cell receptor beta chains below were found in one sample sequenced in a study of identical twins. TCRdb reprocessed the 5' RACE reads with MiXCR, giving one entry per CDR3 protein. The sample includes over 600,000 distinct CDR3 sequences, approximately 22% of them seen just once. These data were also filed under a second study, of T cells expressing NK-cell markers.

Sequenced: PBMCs. Receptor source: a young woman in good health.

This clonotype was found many times. The genes are TRBV12-3 or TRBV12-4 and TRBJ2-5; no firm D call. V lost 6 bases, J lost 5 bases, and 13 bases lay in between. The CDR3 consists of 13 residues. CDR3 in amino acids: CASRPSTLETQYF. Written as DNA, the CDR3 is TGTGCCAGCAGGCCCAGCACTCTGGAGACCCAGTACTTC.

The chain employs TRBV11-3 and TRBJ2-3; D is possibly TRBD2 (5 bases). The germline V and J ends were trimmed by 5 bases and 3 bases, with 12 bases remaining between them. Germline V CDR1 and CDR2: SGHNT, YENEEA. The CDR3 loop spans 14 amino acids. CDR3 in amino acids: CASSPKRVTDTQYF. The CDR3 DNA reads TGTGCCAGCAGCCCGAAGAGGGTTACAGATACGCAGTATTTT.

The J gene is TRBJ2-1, the V gene TRBV12-3 or TRBV12-4, with D unresolved. The V and J ends lost 5 bases and 5 bases respectively, with 10 bases between them. The CDR3 runs to 13 residues. The CDR3 nucleotides read TGTGCCAGCAGTGTGGACGGACACAATGAGCAGTTCTTC. Protein: CASSVDGHNEQFF.

This rearrangement joins TRBV7-6 to TRBJ2-1; 9 bases align to TRBD2. Germline lookup yields CDR1 SGHVS and CDR2 FNYEAQ. The CDR3 is 16 residues long. With V trimmed by 2 bases and J by 3 bases, 5 bases remained unmatched. This CDR3 reads CASSLPASGDYNEQFF. CDR3 in DNA: TGTGCCAGCAGCTTACCGGCTAGCGGGGACTACAATGAGCAGTTCTTC. The variable domain in full, completed from reference TRBV7-6 and TRBJ2-1, reads GAGVSQSPRYKVTKRGQDVALRCDPISGHVSLYWYRQALGQGPEFLTYFNYEAQQDKSGLPNDRFSAERPEGSISTLTIQRTEQRDSAMYRCASSLPASGDYNEQFFGPGTRLTVL.

The sample holds a few counts of this clonotype. This sequence joins TRBV7-7 and TRBJ2-1; D is possibly TRBD2 (5 bases). This CDR3 spans 14 amino acids. Germline V gene data show CDR1 as SSHAT and CDR2 as FNYEAQ (reference sequence). Deletions cut 3 bases from V and 5 bases from J, with 11 bases between. The CDR3 here is CASSLGADDNEQFF. CDR3 in DNA: TGTGCCAGCAGCTTGGGAGCGGACGACAATGAGCAGTTCTTC.

This clonotype occurred a few times. The chain joins TRBV3-1 to TRBJ2-5; TRBD1 aligns across 7 bases. Germline lookup yields CDR1 LGHDT and CDR2 YNNKEL (reference sequence). V lost 5 bases, J lost 10 bases, and 7 bases stayed unmatched. This CDR3 has 12 amino acids. CDR3 nucleotide sequence: TGTGCCAGCAGCTCCAGGGACAGCGGCCAGTACTTC. This sequence encodes CASSSRDSGQYF.

Ten or more counts support this clonotype. The CDR3 region is CASRGEDGTDTQYF. DNA of the CDR3: TGTGCCAGCAGGGGGGAGGACGGAACAGATACGCAGTATTTT. V is TRBV6-1 and J is TRBJ2-3; possible D gene TRBD2, 6 bases. Germline V gives CDR1 MNHNS, CDR2 SASEGT. The CDR3 consists of 14 residues. Between the trimmed V and J ends, which lost 6 bases and 3 bases, there was a span of 13 bases.

This clonotype turned up a few times. The rearrangement links TRBV10-3 to TRBJ1-5; D is uncertain. Trimming removed 6 bases from V and 0 bases from J, with 9 bases in between. From germline, CDR1 is ENHRY and CDR2 SYGVKD. The CDR3 consists of 14 residues. The CDR3 nucleotides are TGTGCCATCAGAGCCCAGCTTAGCAATCAGCCCCAGCATTTT. This translates into CAIRAQLSNQPQHF.

This chain links TRBV10-3 with TRBJ2-1; TRBD2 aligns across 8 bases. J was trimmed by 8 bases and V by 2 bases; bases with no gene match: 8. The CDR3 has 15 amino acids. Germline V gene data show CDR1 as ENHRY and CDR2 as SYGVKD. The CDR3 DNA reads as TGTGCCATCAGTGAGCGGCTAGCGGGCGACGATGAGCAGTTCTTC. It translates to CAISERLAGDDEQFF.

This clonotype was recorded a few times. The CDR3 sequence: CASSLAPTPQETQYF. CDR3 sequence (DNA): TGCGCCAGCAGCTTGGCCCCGACGCCGCAAGAGACCCAGTACTTC. This chain connects TRBV5-1 to TRBJ2-5; D call uncertain. This CDR3 is 15 amino acids long. The germline V gene has CDR1 SGHRS and CDR2 YFSETQ. Trimming stripped 0 bases from V and 2 bases from J, with 11 bases between.

In its sample, this clonotype was seen a few times. Relative to the germline gene, one junction end is altered; a read error may explain this. The chain combines TRBV20-1 with TRBJ2-1, with 10 bases identical to TRBD2. The CDR3 is 17 residues long. In germline, CDR1 is DFQATT, CDR2 SNEGSKA (reference sequence). The CDR3 sequence: CPVVIAGGSLSYNEQFF. CDR3 DNA: TGTCCCGTCGTCATAGCGGGAGGATCCCTCTCCTACAATGAGCAGTTCTTC.

V is TRBV5-1 and J is TRBJ2-7; no definite D call. Germline V gives CDR1 SGHRS, CDR2 YFSETQ. V was shortened by 5 bases and J by 4 bases, with 7 bases between the two germline ends. This CDR3 region has 11 residues. CDR3 bases: TGCGCCAGCAGAATAGGTTACGAGCAGTACTTC. Encoded protein: CASRIGYEQYF.

The chain carries TRBV7-2 and TRBJ1-2; D may be TRBD1 (6 bases). Trimming removed 8 bases at V and 4 bases at J, with 14 bases between. This CDR3 is 13 amino acids long. Germline values: CDR1 SGHTA, CDR2 FQGNSA. CDR3 DNA sequence: TGTGCCAGCGCGGCTAGGGGGGTCTATGGCTACACCTTC. This gives the protein CASAARGVYGYTF.

This clonotype turned up a few times. The rearrangement links TRBV29-1 to TRBJ2-3, with D possibly being TRBD2 (6 bases). CDR3 length: 14 residues. The V gene's germline CDR1 is SQVTM and CDR2 ANQGSEA. V lost 6 bases to trimming and J lost 0 bases, with 13 bases between them. The DNA of the CDR3 is TGCAGCGTGAGGAGGGGAAGCAGCACAGATACGCAGTATTTT. Amino acids: CSVRRGSSTDTQYF.

In this sample, this clonotype turned up a few times. The chain carries TRBV5-5 and TRBJ2-2, with a weak D call TRBD1 (5 bases). CDR1 is SGHKS and CDR2 is YYEKEE in the germline V gene (reference sequence). Trimming left V 2 bases short and J 2 bases short, with 13 bases between. This CDR3 comprises 16 residues. The DNA for the CDR3 is TGTGCCAGCAGCTTACTTTGGACATCAAACACCGGGGAGCTGTTTTTT. It yields the protein CASSLLWTSNTGELFF.

The J gene is TRBJ2-7, the V gene TRBV2; D unclear. This CDR3 spans 13 amino acids. Germline lookup yields CDR1 SNHLY and CDR2 FYNNEI. V gave up 6 bases and J gave up 5 bases, with 14 bases separating them. The CDR3 sequence is CASSPEGWHEQYF. CDR3 bases: TGTGCCAGCAGCCCGGAAGGGTGGCACGAGCAGTACTTC.

V usage is TRBV6-1 and J usage is TRBJ2-7, with TRBD1 matching 8 bases. Germline lookup yields CDR1 MNHNS and CDR2 SASEGT. The J segment lost 4 bases and the V segment lost 8 bases, leaving 7 bases of the junction unmatched. The CDR3 has 13 amino acids. The CDR3 here is CASRRTGRYEQYF. As DNA, the CDR3 is TGTGCCAGCCGCCGGACAGGGAGGTACGAGCAGTACTTC.

The V gene is TRBV7-2, the J gene TRBJ2-7; maybe TRBD2 (5 bases). Trimming took off 8 bases at V and 0 bases at J, with 14 bases between the two ends. Germline loops: CDR1 SGHTA, CDR2 FQGNSA. The CDR3 sequence is 14 residues long. CDR3 sequence: CASRQRESSYEQYF. CDR3 bases: TGTGCCAGCCGTCAGAGGGAGAGCTCCTACGAGCAGTACTTC.

This clonotype occurred many times. The J gene is TRBJ2-1, the V gene TRBV15; D could derive from TRBD1 or TRBD2 (5 bases each). V was trimmed by 5 bases and J by 8 bases, leaving 16 bases between them. The CDR3 has 14 amino acids. Germline CDR1 reads LNHNV; CDR2 reads YYDKDF (reference sequence). The CDR3 nucleotides are TGTGCCACCAGCGTCCGGGGCCCGTCCGATGAGCAGTTCTTC. Amino acid sequence: CATSVRGPSDEQFF. The full variable domain, rest sourced from reference TRBV15 and TRBJ2-1, is DAMVIQNPRYQVTQFGKPVTLSCSQTLNHNVMYWYQQKSSQAPKLLFHYYDKDFNNEADTPDNFQSRRPNTSFCFLDIRSPGLGDTAMYLCATSVRGPSDEQFFGPGTRLTVL.

The V and J genes are TRBV6-5 and TRBJ2-1; tentatively, D is TRBD1 or TRBD2 (5 bases each). The CDR3 is 14 residues long. Trimming pared 2 bases from V and 8 bases from J, leaving 13 bases between. Germline-derived CDR1 and CDR2 are MNHEY and SVGAGI. The CDR3, as DNA: TGTGCCAGCAGTTACCTATCAGGGCGGGATGAGCAGTTCTTC. Protein: CASSYLSGRDEQFF.

Ten or more counts support this clonotype. This chain joins TRBV20-1 and TRBJ1-2; D not certain. CDR3 length equals 11 residues. V shed 6 bases and J shed 4 bases, with 9 bases lying between them. The germline V gene has CDR1 DFQATT and CDR2 SNEGSKA (reference sequence). CDR3 sequence reads: CSAYRTYGYTF. CDR3 coding DNA: TGCAGTGCCTACAGAACCTATGGCTACACCTTC.